Below, one T cell receptor (beta chain) is given with its context. Its antigen remains unidentified. The sample belongs to a study of PD-1 blockade in classical Hodgkin lymphoma. The study's findings and limits: Before treatment, TCR diversity in newly diagnosed patients was reportedly lower than in healthy donors. Before treatment, complete responders showed about the same diversity as newly diagnosed patients.

Germline V CDR1 and CDR2: SGDLS, YYNGEE. The CDR3 contains 15 residues. The V and J ends lost 4 bases and 4 bases respectively, with 15 bases between them. Generated by immunoSEQ multiplex PCR, the TCRdb table keeps only in-frame clones and is missing some. The sample lists 6,000 to 9,500 clones; about nine tenths were seen once. Relapses following autologous stem cell transplantation were seen in all patients, with brentuximab vedotin exposure varying. The CD4+ T cells used were purified from thawed PBMCs through magnetic negative selection. This receptor was obtained from a human donor with classical Hodgkin lymphoma. This chain joins TRBV9 and TRBJ1-3, with D perhaps matching TRBD1 (5 bases). The starting material was CD4+ T cells from blood, obtained at baseline. The CDR3 reads CASSPGTLGGNTIYF. The CDR3 DNA sequence: TGTGCCAGCAGCCCAGGGACCTTGGGGGGAAACACCATATATTTT. Full variable domain (missing parts from reference TRBV9 and TRBJ1-3): DSGVTQTPKHLITATGQRVTLRCSPRSGDLSVYWYQQSLDQGLQFLIQYYNGEERAKGNILERFSAQQFPDLHSELNLSSLELGDSALYFCASSPGTLGGNTIYFGEGSWLTVV.